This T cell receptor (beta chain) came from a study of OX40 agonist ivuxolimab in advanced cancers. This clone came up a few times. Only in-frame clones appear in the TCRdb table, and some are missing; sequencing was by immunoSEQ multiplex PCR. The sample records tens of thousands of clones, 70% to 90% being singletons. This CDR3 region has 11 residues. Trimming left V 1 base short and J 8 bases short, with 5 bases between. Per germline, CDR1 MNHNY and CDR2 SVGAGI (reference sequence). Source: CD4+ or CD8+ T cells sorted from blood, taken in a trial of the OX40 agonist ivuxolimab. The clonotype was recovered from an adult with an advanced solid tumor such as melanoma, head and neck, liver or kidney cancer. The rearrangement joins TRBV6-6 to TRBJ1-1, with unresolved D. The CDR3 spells CASSYFEEAFF. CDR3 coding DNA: TGTGCCAGCAGTTACTTCGAAGAAGCTTTCTTT.